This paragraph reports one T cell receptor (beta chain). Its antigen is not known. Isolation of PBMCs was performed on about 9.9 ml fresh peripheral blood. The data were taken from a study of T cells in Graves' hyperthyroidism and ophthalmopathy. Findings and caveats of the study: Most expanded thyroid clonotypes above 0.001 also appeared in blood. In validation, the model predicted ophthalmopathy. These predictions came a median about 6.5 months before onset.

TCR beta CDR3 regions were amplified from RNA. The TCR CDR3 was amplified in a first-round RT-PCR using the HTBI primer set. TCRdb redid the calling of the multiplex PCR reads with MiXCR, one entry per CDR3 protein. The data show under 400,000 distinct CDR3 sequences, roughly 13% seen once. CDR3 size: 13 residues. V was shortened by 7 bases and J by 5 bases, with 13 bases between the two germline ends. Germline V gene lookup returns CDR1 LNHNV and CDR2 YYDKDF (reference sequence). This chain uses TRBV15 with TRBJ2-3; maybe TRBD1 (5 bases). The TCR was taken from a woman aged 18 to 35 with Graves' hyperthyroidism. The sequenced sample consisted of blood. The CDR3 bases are TGTGCCACCACCCACGAAGGGGAAGATACGCAGTATTTT. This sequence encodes CATTHEGEDTQYF.